This T cell receptor beta chain was observed in a study of high-grade serous ovarian cancer treatment subgroups. The study, taken as a whole, reports: Repertoire similarity ranged about 0.11 to 0.8 between tumors of one patient.

The germline V gene has CDR1 SGHNT and CDR2 YENEEA. This CDR3 has 16 amino acids. With 6 bases removed from V and 2 bases from J, the gap between germline ends came to 20 bases. The sample holds a few counts of this clone. Its specificity is not known. Assay used: immunoSEQ multiplex PCR; TCRdb lists only in-frame clones, some missing. The table includes 10,000 to 12,000 clones, 68% detected once. The tumor samples were collected prior to definitive surgery or chemotherapy. This sequence originates from a human donor with high-grade serous ovarian cancer. The source material was tumor tissue. The chain joins TRBV11-3 to TRBJ2-7; D is perhaps TRBD1 (5 bases). This chain's CDR3 is CASSPDTFKWPYEQYF. In nucleotides, the CDR3 is TGTGCCAGCAGTCCGGACACTTTTAAATGGCCCTACGAGCAGTACTTC.